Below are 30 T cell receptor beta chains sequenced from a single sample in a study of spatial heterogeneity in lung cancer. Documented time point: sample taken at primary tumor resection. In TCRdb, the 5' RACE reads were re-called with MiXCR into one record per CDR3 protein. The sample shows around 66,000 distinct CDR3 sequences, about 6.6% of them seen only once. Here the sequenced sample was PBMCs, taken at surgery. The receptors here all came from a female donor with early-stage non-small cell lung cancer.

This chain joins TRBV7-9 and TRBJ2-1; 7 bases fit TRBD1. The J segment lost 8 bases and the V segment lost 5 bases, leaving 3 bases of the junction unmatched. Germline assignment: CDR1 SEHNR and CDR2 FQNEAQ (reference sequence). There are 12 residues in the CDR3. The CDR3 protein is CASSDTGDEQFF. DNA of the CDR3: TGTGCCAGCAGCGATACAGGGGATGAGCAGTTCTTC.

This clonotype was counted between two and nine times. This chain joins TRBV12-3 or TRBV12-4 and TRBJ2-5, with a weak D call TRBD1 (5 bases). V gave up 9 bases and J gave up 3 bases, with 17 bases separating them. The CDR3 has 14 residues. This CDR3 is CASRQSPKEETQYF. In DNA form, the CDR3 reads TGTGCCAGTCGACAGTCCCCGAAAGAAGAGACCCAGTACTTC.

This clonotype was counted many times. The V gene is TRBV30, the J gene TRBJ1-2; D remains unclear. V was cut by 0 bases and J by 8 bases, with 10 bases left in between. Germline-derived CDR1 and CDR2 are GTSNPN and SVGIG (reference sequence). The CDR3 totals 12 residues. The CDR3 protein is CAWSVASEGYTF. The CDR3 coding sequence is TGTGCCTGGAGTGTCGCGTCAGAGGGCTACACCTTC.

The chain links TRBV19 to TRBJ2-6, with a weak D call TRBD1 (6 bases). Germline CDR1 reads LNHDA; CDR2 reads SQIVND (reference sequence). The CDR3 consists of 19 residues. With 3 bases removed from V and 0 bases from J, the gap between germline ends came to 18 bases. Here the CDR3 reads CASSIPPQGLSSGANVLTF. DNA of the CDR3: TGTGCCAGTAGTATCCCCCCACAGGGTTTAAGCTCTGGGGCCAACGTCCTGACTTTC.

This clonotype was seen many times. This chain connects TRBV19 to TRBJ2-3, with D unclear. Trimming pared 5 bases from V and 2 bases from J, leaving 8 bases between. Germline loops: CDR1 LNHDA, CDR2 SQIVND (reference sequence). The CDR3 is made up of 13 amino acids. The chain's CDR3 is CASSSTITDTQYF. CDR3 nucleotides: TGTGCCAGTAGTTCCACGATCACAGATACGCAGTATTTT.

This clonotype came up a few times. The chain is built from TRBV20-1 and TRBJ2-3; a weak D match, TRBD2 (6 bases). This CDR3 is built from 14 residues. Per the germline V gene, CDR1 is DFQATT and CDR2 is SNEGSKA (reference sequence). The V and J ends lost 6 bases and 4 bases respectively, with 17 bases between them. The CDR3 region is CSATGTAFSDTQYF. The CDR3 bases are TGCAGTGCCACCGGGACTGCCTTTTCAGATACGCAGTATTTT.

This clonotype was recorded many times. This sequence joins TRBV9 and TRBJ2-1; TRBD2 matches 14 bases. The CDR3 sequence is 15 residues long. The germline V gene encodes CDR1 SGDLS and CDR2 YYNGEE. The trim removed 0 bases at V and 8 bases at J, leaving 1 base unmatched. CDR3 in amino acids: CASSVGGLAGDEQFF. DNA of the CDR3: TGTGCCAGCAGCGTAGGGGGACTAGCGGGAGATGAGCAGTTCTTC.

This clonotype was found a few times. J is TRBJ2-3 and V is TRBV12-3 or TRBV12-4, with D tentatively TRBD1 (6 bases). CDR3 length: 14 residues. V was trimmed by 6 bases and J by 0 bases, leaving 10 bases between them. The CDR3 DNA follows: TGTGCCAGCAGAGTTGGACAGAGCACAGATACGCAGTATTTT. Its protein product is CASRVGQSTDTQYF.

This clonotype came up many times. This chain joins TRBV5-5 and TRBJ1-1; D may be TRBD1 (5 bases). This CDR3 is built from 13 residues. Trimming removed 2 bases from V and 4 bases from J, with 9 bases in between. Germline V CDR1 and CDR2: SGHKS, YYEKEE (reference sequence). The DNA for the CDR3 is TGTGCCAGCAGCTTAGGGACCGGCACTGAAGCTTTCTTT. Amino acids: CASSLGTGTEAFF.

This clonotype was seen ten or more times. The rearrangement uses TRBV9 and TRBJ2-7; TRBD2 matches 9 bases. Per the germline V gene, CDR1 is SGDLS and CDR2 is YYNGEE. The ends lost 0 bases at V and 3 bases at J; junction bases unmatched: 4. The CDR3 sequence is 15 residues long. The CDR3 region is CASSVGGSGSYEQYF. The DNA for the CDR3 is TGTGCCAGCAGCGTAGGTGGTAGCGGGAGCTACGAGCAGTACTTC.

The CDR3 spells CASSNDRGNYGYTF. The CDR3 DNA is TGTGCCAGTAGTAACGACAGGGGGAACTATGGCTACACCTTC. The chain is built from TRBV19 and TRBJ1-2; 9 bases fit TRBD1. Germline CDR1 reads LNHDA; CDR2 reads SQIVND (reference sequence). The CDR3 is 14 residues long. V was clipped by 4 bases and J by 2 bases; unmatched bases: 2.

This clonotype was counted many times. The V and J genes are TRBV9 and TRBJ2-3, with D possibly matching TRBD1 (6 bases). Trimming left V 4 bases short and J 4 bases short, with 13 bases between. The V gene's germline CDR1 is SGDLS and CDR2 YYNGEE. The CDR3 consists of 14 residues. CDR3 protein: CASSLQGLADTQYF. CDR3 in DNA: TGTGCCAGCAGCTTGCAGGGGTTAGCAGATACGCAGTATTTT.

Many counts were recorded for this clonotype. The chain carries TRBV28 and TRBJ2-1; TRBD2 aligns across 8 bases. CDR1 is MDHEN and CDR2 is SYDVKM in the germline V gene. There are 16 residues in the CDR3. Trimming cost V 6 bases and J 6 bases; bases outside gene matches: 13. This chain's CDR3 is CASSSPGLGKGNEQFF. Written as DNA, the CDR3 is TGTGCCAGCAGCTCCCCGGGACTAGGTAAAGGCAATGAGCAGTTCTTC.

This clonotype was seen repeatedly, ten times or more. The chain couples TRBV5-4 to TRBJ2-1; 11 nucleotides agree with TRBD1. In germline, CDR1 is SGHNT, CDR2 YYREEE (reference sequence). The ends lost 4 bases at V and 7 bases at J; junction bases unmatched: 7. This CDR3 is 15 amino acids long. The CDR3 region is CASSGDRDRGNEQFF. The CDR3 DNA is TGTGCCAGCAGCGGCGACCGGGACAGGGGGAATGAGCAGTTCTTC.

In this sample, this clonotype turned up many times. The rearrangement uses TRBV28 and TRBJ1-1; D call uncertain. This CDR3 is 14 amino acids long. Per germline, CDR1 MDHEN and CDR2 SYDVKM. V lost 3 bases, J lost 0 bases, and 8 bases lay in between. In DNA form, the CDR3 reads TGTGCCAGCAGTTTTGCGCAGATGAACACTGAAGCTTTCTTT. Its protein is CASSFAQMNTEAFF.

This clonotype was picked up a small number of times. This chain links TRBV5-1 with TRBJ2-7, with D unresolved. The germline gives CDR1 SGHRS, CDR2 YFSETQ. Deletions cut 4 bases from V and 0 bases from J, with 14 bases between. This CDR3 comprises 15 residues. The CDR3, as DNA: TGCGCCAGCAGCCCCAACCCCGGGTTCTCCTACGAGCAGTACTTC. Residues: CASSPNPGFSYEQYF.

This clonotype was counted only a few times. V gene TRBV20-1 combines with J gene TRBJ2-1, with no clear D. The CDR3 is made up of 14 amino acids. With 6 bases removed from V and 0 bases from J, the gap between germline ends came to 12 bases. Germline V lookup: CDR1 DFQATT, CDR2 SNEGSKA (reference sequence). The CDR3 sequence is CSAIRLTSYNEQFF. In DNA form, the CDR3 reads TGCAGTGCCATCCGGCTAACCTCCTACAATGAGCAGTTCTTC.

The CDR3 region has the DNA TGTGCCAGCAGTCCGGGACCCACTACATACGAGCAGTACTTC. Translated: CASSPGPTTYEQYF. The rearrangement joins TRBV28 to TRBJ2-7; D may be TRBD1 or TRBD2 (5 bases each). CDR3 length: 14 residues. V was pared by 5 bases and J by 4 bases, with 15 bases between. Germline values: CDR1 MDHEN, CDR2 SYDVKM.

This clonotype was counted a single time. The CDR3 coding sequence is TGTGCCAGCAGTCCTAGCGGGAGCCTCTACGAGCAGTACTTC. It codes for CASSPSGSLYEQYF. This rearrangement joins TRBV7-9 to TRBJ2-7; 10 bases align to TRBD2. The germline gives CDR1 SEHNR, CDR2 FQNEAQ (reference sequence). V was pared by 6 bases and J by 3 bases, with 5 bases of the junction left unmatched. The CDR3 length is 14 residues.

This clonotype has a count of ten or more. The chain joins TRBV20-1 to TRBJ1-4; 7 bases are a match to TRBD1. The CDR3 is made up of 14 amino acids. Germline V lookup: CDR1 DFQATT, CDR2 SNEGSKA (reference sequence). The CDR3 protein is CSTSPGQPNEKLFF. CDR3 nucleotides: TGCAGCACTTCACCGGGACAGCCAAATGAAAAACTGTTTTTT.

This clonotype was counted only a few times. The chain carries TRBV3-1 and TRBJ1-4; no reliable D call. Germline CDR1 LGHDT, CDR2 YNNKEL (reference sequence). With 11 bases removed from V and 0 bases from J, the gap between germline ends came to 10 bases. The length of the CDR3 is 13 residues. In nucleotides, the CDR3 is TGTGCCTGCCAAGGGCCAACTAATGAAAAACTGTTTTTT. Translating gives CACQGPTNEKLFF.

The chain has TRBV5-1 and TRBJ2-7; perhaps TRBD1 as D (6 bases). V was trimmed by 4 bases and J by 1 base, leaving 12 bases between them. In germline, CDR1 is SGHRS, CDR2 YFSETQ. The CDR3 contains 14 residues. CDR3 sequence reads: CASSTGQPSYEQYF. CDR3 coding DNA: TGCGCCAGCAGCACTGGACAGCCATCCTACGAGCAGTACTTC.

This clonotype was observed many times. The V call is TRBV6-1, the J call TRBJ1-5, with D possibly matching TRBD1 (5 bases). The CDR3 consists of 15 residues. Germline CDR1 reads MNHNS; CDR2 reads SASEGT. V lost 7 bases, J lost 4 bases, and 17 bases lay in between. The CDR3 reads CASNLLGGSNQPQHF. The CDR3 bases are TGTGCCAGCAACCTCCTGGGGGGGAGTAATCAGCCCCAGCATTTT.

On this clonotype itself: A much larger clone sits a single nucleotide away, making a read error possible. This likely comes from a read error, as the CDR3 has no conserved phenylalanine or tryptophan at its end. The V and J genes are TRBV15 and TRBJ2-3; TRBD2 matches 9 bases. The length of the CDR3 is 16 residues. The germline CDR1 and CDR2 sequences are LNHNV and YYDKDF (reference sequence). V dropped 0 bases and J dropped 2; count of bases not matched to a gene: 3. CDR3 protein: CATSREAGGNTDTQYY. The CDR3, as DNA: TGTGCCACCAGCAGAGAAGCGGGGGGAAACACAGATACGCAGTATTAT.

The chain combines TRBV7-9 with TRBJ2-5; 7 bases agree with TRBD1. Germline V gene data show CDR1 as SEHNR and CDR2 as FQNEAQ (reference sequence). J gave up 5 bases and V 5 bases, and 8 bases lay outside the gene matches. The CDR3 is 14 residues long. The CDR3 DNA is TGTGCCAGCAGCGTCACAGGGGTTGGCGAGACCCAGTACTTC. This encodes CASSVTGVGETQYF.

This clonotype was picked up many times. The CDR3 region has the DNA TGTGCCAGCAGCTTAACGAGCGGGAGGGCCCACAATGAGCAGTTCTTC. Amino acid sequence: CASSLTSGRAHNEQFF. The rearrangement joins TRBV7-3 to TRBJ2-1; 10 bases are shared with TRBD2. The V gene end was trimmed by 0 bases and the J gene end by 5 bases; junction bases not matched to a gene: 4. Germline assignment: CDR1 SGHTA and CDR2 FQGTGA. The CDR3 spans 16 residues.

Here the CDR3 reads CASSLGQGFPSPLHF. CDR3 in DNA: TGTGCCAGCAGCTTAGGACAGGGATTTCCCTCACCCCTCCACTTT. This rearrangement joins TRBV7-2 to TRBJ1-6, with 7 bases lining up with TRBD1. This CDR3 comprises 15 residues. From germline, CDR1 is SGHTA and CDR2 FQGNSA. V shed 1 base, J shed 10 bases, and the junction held 7 bases outside the gene matches.

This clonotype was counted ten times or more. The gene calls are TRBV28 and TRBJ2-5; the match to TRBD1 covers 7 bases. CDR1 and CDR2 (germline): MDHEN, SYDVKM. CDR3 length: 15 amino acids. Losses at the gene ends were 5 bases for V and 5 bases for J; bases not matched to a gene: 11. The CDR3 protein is CASSPPDRPGETQYF. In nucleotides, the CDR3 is TGTGCCAGCAGTCCCCCGGACAGGCCGGGGGAGACCCAGTACTTC.

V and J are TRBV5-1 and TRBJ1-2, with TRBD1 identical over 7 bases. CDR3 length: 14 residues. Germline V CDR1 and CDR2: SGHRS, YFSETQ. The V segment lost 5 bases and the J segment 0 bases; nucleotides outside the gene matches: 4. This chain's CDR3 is CASRGDSPNYGYTF. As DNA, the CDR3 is TGCGCCAGCAGGGGGGACAGCCCTAACTATGGCTACACCTTC.

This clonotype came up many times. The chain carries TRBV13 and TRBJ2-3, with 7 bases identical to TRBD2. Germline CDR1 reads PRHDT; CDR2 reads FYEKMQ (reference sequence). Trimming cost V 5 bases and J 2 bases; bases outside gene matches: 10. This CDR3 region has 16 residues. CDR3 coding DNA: TGTGCCAGCAGCCCACGCGGGGGTGGAGTCACAGATACGCAGTATTTT. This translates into CASSPRGGGVTDTQYF.